This T cell receptor beta chain was profiled in a study of blood T cells in healthy people across ages. General observations from the study: Among long-lived donors, naive CD4+ cells were more numerous and diversity higher than in aged donors. Researchers deemed the diversity estimates from one million T cells underestimates.

PCR was performed a second time for roughly 7 to 11 cycles using a sample-barcoded 5' primer and a J-beta primer mix. Every molecule of cDNA carried a tag from a template-switch adaptor with 12 random nucleotides. TCRdb used MiXCR to reprocess the 5' RACE reads, holding one entry per CDR3 protein. The profile shows about 1.8 million distinct CDR3 sequences, roughly 49% of them singletons. Russia was home to the donors, healthy Caucasian individuals aged about 6 to 90. To note about this clonotype: The antigen is not known. An end of the junction differs from the germline gene, which may be a read error.

CDR1 and CDR2 (germline): MNHEY, SVGAGI. This CDR3 has 15 residues. The rearrangement uses TRBV6-5 and TRBJ2-1; maybe TRBD2 (6 bases). This clonotype was sampled from a woman aged 40 to 50 in good health. Sequenced input: blood. The CDR3 sequence is CTSSYGGETSGEQFF. CDR3 DNA sequence: TGTACCAGCAGTTATGGCGGGGAAACCTCCGGCGAGCAGTTCTTC.